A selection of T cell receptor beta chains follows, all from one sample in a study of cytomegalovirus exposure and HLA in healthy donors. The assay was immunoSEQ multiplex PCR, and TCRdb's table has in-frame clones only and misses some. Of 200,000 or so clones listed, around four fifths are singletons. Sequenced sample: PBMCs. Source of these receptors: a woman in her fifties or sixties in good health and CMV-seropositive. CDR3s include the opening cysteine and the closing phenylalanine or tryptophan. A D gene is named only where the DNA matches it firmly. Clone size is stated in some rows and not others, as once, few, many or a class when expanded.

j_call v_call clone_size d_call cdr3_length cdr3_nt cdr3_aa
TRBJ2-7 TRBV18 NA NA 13 TGTGCCAGCTCAGCTACAGATTCCTACGAGCAGTACTTC CASSATDSYEQYF
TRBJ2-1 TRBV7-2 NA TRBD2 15 TGTGCCAGCAGCATAACTAGCGGGGAATACAATGAGCAGTTCTTC CASSITSGEYNEQFF
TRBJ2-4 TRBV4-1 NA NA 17 TGCGCCAGCAGCCAAGAAGCTAGCCTCTGGACCAAAAACAGTCAGTACTTC CASSQEASLWTKNSQYF
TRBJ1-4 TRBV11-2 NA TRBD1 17 TGTGCCAGCAGCTCTCCCCCCGGGACAGGGTCTAATGAAAAACTGTTTTTT CASSSPPGTGSNEKLFF
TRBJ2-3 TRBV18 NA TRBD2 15 TGTGCCAGCTCACCACGCGCGGGAGTGACAGATACGCAGTATTTT CASSPRAGVTDTQYF
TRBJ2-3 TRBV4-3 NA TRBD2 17 TGCGCCAGCAGCCAAGATCTAGCGGGGGGCGGGGTAGATACGCAGTATTTT CASSQDLAGGGVDTQYF
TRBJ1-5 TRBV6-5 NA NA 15 TGTGCCAGCCCCCCAAAGAGGGCTAGCAATCAGCCCCAGCATTTT CASPPKRASNQPQHF
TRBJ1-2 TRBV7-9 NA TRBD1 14 TGTGCCAGCAGCACCAGACAGGGGTCCTATGGCTACACCTTC CASSTRQGSYGYTF
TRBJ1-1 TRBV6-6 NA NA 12 TGTGCCAGCAGTTACTCAGAGATTGAAGCTTTCTTT CASSYSEIEAFF
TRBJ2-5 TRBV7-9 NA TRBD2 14 TGTGCCAGCATCCGAGGGCTAGCGGAAGAGACCCAGTACTTC CASIRGLAEETQYF
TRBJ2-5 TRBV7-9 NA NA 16 TGTGCCAGCAGCTTGTCGACAGGCCCCGCCGAAGAGACCCAGTACTTC CASSLSTGPAEETQYF
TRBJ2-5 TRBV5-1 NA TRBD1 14 TGCGCCAGCAGCCATCCGGGACAGGTGAAGACCCAGTACTTC CASSHPGQVKTQYF
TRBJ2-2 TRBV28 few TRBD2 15 TGTGCCAGCATGGCAGCGGGAGGAGACACCGGGGAGCTGTTTTTT CASMAAGGDTGELFF
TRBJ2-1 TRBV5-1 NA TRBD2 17 TGCGCCAGCAGCCCTACTACTTCGGGACTAGCCTACAATGAGCAGTTCTTC CASSPTTSGLAYNEQFF
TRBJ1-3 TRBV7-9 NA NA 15 TGTGCCAGCAGCTTACAGGGAGGCTCTGGAAACACCATATATTTT CASSLQGGSGNTIYF
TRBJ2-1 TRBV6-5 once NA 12 TGTGCCAGCAGGCGGGGCTTGAATGAGCAGTTCTTC CASRRGLNEQFF
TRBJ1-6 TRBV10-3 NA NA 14 TGTGCCATCAGCCCAAACAGGGATAATTCACCCCTCCACTTT CAISPNRDNSPLHF
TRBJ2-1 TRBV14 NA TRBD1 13 TGTGCCAGCAGCACAGGGGCCGGAGTGGGGAAGTTCTTC CASSTGAGVGKFF
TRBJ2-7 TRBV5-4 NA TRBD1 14 TGTGCCAGCAGCTTGGGGGACAGGGGCTACGAGCAGTACTTC CASSLGDRGYEQYF
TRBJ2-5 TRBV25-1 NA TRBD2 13 TGTGCCAGCAGTCCCGGGGGGATGGAGACCCAGTACTTC CASSPGGMETQYF
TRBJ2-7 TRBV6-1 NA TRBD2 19 TGTGCCAGCAGTGGCTCGACTAGCGGGAGGGCCGGCGAGTTCTACGAGCAGTACTTC CASSGSTSGRAGEFYEQYF
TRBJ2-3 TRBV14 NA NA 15 TGTGCCAGCAGCTACCGGGACTTTAGCACAGATACGCAGTATTTT CASSYRDFSTDTQYF
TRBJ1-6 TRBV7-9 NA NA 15 TGTGCCAGCAGACCCAACGGTATCGAGAATTCACCCCTCCACTTT CASRPNGIENSPLHF
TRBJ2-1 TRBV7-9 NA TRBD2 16 TGTGCCAGCAGCTTAGTCCCTTCGGGAGGGCCCGGTGAGCAGTTCTTC CASSLVPSGGPGEQFF
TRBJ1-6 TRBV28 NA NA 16 TGTGCCAGCCCCCAGCCGGGTGGCCAGTATAATTCACCCCTCCACTTT CASPQPGGQYNSPLHF
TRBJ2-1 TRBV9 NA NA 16 TGTGCCAGCAGCGTAACCTCGGGAGCCCCCTACAATGAGCAGTTCTTC CASSVTSGAPYNEQFF
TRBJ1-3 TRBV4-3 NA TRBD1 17 TGCGCCAGCAGCCAAGACCTTTCAGACAGGGCTGGAAACACCATATATTTT CASSQDLSDRAGNTIYF